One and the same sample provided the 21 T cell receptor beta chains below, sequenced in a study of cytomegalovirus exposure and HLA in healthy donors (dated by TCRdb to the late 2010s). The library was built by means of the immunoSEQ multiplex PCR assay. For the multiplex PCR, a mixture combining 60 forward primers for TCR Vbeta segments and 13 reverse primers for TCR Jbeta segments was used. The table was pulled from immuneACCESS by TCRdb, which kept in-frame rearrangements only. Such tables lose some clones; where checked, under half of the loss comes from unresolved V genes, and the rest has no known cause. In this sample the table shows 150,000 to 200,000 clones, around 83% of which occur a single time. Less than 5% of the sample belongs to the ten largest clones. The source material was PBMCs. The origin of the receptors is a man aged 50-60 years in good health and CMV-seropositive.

Written as DNA, the CDR3 is TGTGCCAGCAGCTCCGTCGAGAGATCCGGGGCCAACGTCCTGACTTTC. It is translated as CASSSVERSGANVLTF. This rearrangement joins TRBV7-9 to TRBJ2-6; unclear D gene. V lost 4 bases, J lost 4 bases, and 14 bases lay in between. The CDR3 has 16 amino acids. The germline gives CDR1 SEHNR, CDR2 FQNEAQ (reference sequence).

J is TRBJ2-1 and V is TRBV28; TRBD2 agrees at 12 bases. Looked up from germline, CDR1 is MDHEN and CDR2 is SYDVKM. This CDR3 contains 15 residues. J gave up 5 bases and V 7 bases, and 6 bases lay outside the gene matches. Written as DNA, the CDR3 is TGTGCCAGCACCCCCACTAGCGGGGGGCACAATGAGCAGTTCTTC. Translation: CASTPTSGGHNEQFF. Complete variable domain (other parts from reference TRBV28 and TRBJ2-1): DVKVTQSSRYLVKRTGEKVFLECVQDMDHENMFWYRQDPGLGLRLIYFSYDVKMKEKGDIPEGYSVSREKKERFSLILESASTNQTSMYLCASTPTSGGHNEQFFGPGTRLTVL.

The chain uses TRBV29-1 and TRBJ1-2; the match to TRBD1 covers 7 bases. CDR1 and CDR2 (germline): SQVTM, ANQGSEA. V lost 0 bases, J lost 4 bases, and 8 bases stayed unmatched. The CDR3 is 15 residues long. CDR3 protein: CSVEEGAGQLYGYTF. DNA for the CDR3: TGCAGCGTTGAAGAGGGGGCGGGACAGCTCTATGGCTACACCTTC.

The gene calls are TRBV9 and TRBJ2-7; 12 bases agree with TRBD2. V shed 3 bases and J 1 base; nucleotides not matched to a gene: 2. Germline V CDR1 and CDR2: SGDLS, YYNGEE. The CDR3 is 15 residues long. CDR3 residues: CASSGGTSGSYEQYF. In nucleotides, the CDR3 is TGTGCCAGCAGCGGGGGGACTAGCGGGTCCTACGAGCAGTACTTC.

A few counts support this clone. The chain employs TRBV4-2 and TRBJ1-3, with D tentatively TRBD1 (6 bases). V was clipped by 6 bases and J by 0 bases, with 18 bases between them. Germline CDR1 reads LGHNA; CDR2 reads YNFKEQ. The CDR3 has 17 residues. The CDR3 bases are TGTGCCAGCAGTGCCCGCTCAGGGGTACCCTCTGGAAACACCATATATTTT. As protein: CASSARSGVPSGNTIYF.

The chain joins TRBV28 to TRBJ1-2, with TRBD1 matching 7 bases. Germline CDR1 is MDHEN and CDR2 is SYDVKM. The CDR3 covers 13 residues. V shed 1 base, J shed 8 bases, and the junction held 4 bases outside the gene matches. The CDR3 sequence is CASSLSSGGGYTF. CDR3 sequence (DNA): TGTGCCAGCAGTTTATCCTCAGGGGGGGGCTACACCTTC.

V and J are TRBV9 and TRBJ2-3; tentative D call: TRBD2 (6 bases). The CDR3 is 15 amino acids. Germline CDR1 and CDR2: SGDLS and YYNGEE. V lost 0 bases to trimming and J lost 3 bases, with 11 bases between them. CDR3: CASSVATGGTDTQYF. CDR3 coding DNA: TGTGCCAGCAGCGTAGCTACCGGAGGGACAGATACGCAGTATTTT.

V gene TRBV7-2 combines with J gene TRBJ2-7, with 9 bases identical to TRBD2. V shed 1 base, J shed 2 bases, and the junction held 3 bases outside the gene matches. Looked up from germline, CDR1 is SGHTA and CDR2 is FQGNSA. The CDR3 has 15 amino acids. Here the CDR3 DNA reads TGTGCCAGCAGCTTAGTGGGGACTAGCACCTACGAGCAGTACTTC. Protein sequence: CASSLVGTSTYEQYF.

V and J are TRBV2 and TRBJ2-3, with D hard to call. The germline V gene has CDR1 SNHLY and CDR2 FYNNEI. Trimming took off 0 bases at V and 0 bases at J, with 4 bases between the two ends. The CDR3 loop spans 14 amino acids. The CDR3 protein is CASSEATSTDTQYF. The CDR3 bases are TGTGCCAGCAGTGAAGCCACAAGCACAGATACGCAGTATTTT.

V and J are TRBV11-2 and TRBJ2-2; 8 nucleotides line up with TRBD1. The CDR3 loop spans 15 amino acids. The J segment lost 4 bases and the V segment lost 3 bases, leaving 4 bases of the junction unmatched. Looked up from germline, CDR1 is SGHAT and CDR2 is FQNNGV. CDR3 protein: CASSFGQGSTGELFF. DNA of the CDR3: TGTGCCAGCAGCTTTGGACAGGGCAGCACCGGGGAGCTGTTTTTT.

The CDR3 loop is CASSSPSGGVETQYF. DNA for the CDR3: TGTGCCAGCAGTTCTCCTAGCGGGGGGGTTGAGACCCAGTACTTC. The genes are TRBV28 and TRBJ2-5, with TRBD2 matching over 12 bases. The trim removed 4 bases at V and 5 bases at J, leaving 5 bases unmatched. Germline CDR1 is MDHEN and CDR2 is SYDVKM. The CDR3 is 15 residues long.

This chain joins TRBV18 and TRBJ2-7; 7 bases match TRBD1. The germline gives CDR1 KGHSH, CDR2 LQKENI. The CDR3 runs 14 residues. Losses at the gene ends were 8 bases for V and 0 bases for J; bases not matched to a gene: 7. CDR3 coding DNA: TGTGCCAGCCGATACGGACAGGACTCCTACGAGCAGTACTTC. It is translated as CASRYGQDSYEQYF.

In nucleotides, the CDR3 is TGCGCCAGCAGCCCCCGACAGGAATGGTGGAACGAGCAGTACTTC. Protein product: CASSPRQEWWNEQYF. The V call is TRBV4-1, the J call TRBJ2-7; tentative D call: TRBD1 (6 bases). Trimming left V 4 bases short and J 5 bases short, with 18 bases between. Germline V gene sequence: CDR1 MGHRA, CDR2 YSYEKL. The CDR3 covers 15 residues.

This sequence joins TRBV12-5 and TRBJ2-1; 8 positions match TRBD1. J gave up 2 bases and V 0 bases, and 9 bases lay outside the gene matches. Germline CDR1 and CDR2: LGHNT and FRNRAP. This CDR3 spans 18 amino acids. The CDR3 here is CASGLVLGTGLTYNEQFF. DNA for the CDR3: TGTGCTAGTGGTTTGGTACTCGGGACAGGACTTACCTACAATGAGCAGTTCTTC.

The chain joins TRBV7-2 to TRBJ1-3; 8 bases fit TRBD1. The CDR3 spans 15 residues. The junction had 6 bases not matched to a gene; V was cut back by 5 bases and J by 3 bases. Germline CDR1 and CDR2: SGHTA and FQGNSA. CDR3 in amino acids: CASSQQGGGGNTIYF. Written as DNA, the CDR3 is TGTGCCAGCAGCCAACAGGGGGGGGGTGGAAACACCATATATTTT.

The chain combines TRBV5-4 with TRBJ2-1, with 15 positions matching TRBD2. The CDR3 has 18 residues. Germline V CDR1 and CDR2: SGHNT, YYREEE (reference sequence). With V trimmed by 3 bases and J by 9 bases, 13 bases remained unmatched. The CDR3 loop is CASSSSPPGLAGGGEQFF. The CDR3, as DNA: TGTGCCAGCAGCTCGTCTCCCCCGGGACTAGCGGGGGGCGGTGAGCAGTTCTTC.

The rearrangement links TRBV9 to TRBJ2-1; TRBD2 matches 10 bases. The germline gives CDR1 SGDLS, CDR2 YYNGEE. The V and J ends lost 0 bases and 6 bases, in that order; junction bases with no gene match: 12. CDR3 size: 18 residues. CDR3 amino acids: CASSVVPASGSSGNEQFF. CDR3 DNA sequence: TGTGCCAGCAGCGTAGTTCCGGCTAGCGGGAGTAGTGGCAATGAGCAGTTCTTC.

The CDR3 spells CASSPLLAGGHPDEQFF. The CDR3 DNA reads TGTGCCAGCAGCCCTCTGTTAGCGGGGGGGCATCCCGATGAGCAGTTCTTC. J is TRBJ2-1 and V is TRBV9, with 11 bases fitting TRBD2. The CDR3 is made up of 17 amino acids. Germline V gives CDR1 SGDLS, CDR2 YYNGEE. Germline trimming cut 4 bases from V and 8 bases from J; bases unmatched to any gene: 14. The full variable domain, its missing parts supplied by reference TRBV9 and TRBJ2-1, is DSGVTQTPKHLITATGQRVTLRCSPRSGDLSVYWYQQSLDQGLQFLIQYYNGEERAKGNILERFSAQQFPDLHSELNLSSLELGDSALYFCASSPLLAGGHPDEQFFGPGTRLTVL.

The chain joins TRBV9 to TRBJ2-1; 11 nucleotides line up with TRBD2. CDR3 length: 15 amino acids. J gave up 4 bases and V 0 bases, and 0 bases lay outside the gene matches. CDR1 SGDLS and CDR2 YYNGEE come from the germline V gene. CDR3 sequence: CASSVGLAGYNEQFF. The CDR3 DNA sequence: TGTGCCAGCAGCGTAGGACTAGCGGGGTACAATGAGCAGTTCTTC. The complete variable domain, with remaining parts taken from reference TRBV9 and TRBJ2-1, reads DSGVTQTPKHLITATGQRVTLRCSPRSGDLSVYWYQQSLDQGLQFLIQYYNGEERAKGNILERFSAQQFPDLHSELNLSSLELGDSALYFCASSVGLAGYNEQFFGPGTRLTVL.

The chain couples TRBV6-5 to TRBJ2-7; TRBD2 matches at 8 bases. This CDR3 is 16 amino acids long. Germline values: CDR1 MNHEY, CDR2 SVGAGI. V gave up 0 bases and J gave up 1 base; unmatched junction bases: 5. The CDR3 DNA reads TGTGCCAGCAGTTACTCGGGTCTAGCGGGTTCCTACGAGCAGTACTTC. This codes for CASSYSGLAGSYEQYF.

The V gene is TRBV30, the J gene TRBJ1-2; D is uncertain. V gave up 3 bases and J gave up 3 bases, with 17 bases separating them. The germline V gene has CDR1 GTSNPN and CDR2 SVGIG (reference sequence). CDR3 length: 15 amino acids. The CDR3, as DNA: TGTGCCTGGAGGGCGTGGGAGGGCGTAGACTATGGCTACACCTTC. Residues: CAWRAWEGVDYGYTF.